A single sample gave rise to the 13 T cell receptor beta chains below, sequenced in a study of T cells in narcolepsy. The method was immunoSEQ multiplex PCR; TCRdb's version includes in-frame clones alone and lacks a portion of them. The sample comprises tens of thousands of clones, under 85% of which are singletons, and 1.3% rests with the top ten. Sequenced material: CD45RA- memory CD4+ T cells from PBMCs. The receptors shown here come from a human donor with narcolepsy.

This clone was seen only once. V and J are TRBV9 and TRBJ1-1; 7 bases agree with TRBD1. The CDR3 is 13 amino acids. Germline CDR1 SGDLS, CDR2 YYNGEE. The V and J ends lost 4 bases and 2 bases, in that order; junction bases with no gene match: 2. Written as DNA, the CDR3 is TGTGCCAGCAGCCGGACAGGCAACACTGAAGCTTTCTTT. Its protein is CASSRTGNTEAFF.

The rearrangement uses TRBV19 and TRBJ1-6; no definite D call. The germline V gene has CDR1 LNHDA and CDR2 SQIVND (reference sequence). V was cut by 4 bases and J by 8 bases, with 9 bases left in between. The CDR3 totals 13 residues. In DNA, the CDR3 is TGTGCCAGTAGTACAGACACCGATTCACCCCTCCACTTT. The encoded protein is CASSTDTDSPLHF.

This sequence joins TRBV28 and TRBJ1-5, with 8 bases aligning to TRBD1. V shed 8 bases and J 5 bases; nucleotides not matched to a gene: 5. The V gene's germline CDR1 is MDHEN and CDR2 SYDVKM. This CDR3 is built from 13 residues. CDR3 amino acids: CASLQGQDQPQHF. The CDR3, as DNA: TGTGCCAGCCTACAGGGACAGGATCAGCCCCAGCATTTT.

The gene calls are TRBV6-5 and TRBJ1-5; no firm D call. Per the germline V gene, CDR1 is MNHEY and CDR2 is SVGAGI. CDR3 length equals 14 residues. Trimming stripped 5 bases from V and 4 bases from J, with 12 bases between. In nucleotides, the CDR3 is TGTGCCAGCAGTGGAGGTAGTCGAAATCAGCCCCAGCATTTT. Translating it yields CASSGGSRNQPQHF.

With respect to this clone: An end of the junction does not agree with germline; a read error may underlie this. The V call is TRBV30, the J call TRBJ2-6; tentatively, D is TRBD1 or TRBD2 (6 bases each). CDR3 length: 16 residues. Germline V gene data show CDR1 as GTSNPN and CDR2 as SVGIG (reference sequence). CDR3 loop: CASSRPGASGADVLTF. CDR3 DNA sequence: TGTGCCTCAAGCCGCCCGGGGGCTTCCGGGGCCGACGTCCTGACTTTC.

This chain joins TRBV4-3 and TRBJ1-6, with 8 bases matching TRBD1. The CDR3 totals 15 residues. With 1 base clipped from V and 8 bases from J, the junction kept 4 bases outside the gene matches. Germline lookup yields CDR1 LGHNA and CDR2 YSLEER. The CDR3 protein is CASSQADREHSPLHF. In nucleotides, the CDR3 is TGCGCCAGCAGCCAAGCGGACAGGGAGCATTCACCCCTCCACTTT.

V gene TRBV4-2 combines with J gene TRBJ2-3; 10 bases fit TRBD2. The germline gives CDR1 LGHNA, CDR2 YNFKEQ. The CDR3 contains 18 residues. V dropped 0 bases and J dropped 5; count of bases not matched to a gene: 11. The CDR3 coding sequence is TGTGCCAGCAGCCAAGAGTGGGGTAAGCGGGGGGGCGAAGATACGCAGTATTTT. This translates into CASSQEWGKRGGEDTQYF.

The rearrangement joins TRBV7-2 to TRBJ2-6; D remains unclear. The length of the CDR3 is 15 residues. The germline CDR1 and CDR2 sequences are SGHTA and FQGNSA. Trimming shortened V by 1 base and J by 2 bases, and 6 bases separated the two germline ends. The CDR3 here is CASSLGGTGANVLTF. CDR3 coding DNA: TGTGCCAGCAGCTTAGGGGGAACTGGGGCCAACGTCCTGACTTTC.

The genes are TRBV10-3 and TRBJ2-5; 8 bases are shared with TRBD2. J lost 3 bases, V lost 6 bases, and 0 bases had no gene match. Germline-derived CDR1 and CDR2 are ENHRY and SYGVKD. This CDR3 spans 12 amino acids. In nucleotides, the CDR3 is TGTGCCATCAGCGGGGGGGAAGAGACCCAGTACTTC. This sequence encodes CAISGGEETQYF.

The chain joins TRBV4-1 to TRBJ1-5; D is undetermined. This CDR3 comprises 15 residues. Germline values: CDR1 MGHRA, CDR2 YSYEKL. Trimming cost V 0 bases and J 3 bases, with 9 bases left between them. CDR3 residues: CASSQEEQNNQPQHF. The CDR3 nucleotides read TGCGCCAGCAGCCAAGAGGAACAGAACAATCAGCCCCAGCATTTT.

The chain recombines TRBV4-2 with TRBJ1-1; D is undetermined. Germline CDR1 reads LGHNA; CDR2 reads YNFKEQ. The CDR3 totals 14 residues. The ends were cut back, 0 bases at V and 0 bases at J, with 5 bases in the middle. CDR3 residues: CASSQDLLNTEAFF. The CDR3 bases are TGTGCCAGCAGCCAAGATCTGCTGAACACTGAAGCTTTCTTT.

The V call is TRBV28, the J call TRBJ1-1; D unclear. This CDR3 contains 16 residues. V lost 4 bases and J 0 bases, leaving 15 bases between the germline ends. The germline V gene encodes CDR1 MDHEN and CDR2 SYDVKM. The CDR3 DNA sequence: TGTGCCAGCAGTTCAATCGCCAGTCCCGTGAACACTGAAGCTTTCTTT. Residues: CASSSIASPVNTEAFF.

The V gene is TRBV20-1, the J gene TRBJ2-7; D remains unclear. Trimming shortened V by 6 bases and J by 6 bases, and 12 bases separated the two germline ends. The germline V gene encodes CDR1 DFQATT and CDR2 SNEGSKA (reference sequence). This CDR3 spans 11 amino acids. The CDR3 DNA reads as TGCAGTGCGTCGTCCTCGGGCGAGCAGTACTTC. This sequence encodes CSASSSGEQYF.